The T cell receptor (beta chain) described here comes from a study of tumor and adjacent non-tumor tissue in lung cancer. The library came from three nested PCR rounds adapted from ARM-PCR protocols. Via MiXCR, TCRdb re-called the multiplex PCR reads, giving one row per CDR3 protein. The table shows 65,000 to 70,000 distinct CDR3 sequences, with around 60% occurring only once. This sample's RNA came from whole unsorted tissue. The V segment lost 6 bases and the J segment 10 bases; nucleotides outside the gene matches: 11. Per the germline V gene, CDR1 is SQVTM and CDR2 is ANQGSEA. CDR3 size: 12 residues.

Material for sequencing was lung tumor tissue. The TCR comes from a man aged 45-60 years with non-small cell lung cancer. This sequence joins TRBV29-1 and TRBJ2-7, with 8 bases fitting TRBD1. CDR3 bases: TGCAGCGTGACAGGGGACTCCTACCACCAGTACTTC. Translation gives CSVTGDSYHQYF.